Included here is one T cell receptor (beta chain) sequence, with context. Profiling relied on immunoSEQ multiplex PCR, and the TCRdb table lists in-frame clones only, not all of them. Here the sample spans under 35,000 clones, 70% to 90% being singletons. This sample was taken from a study of T cell responses to AZD1222 COVID-19 vaccine. Germline-derived CDR1 and CDR2 are LGHNA and YNFKEQ. The CDR3 covers 17 residues. Germline trimming cut 1 base from V and 2 bases from J; bases unmatched to any gene: 4. The sequences come from peripheral blood, collected 28 days after the second AZD1222 dose. The chain combines TRBV4-2 with TRBJ1-5; 11 bases align to TRBD1. The receptor was derived from an adult who received the AZD1222 COVID-19 vaccine. The DNA of the CDR3 is TGTGCCAGCAGCCAAGTGGACAGGGGGCGCGGCAATCAGCCCCAGCATTTT. Amino acids: CASSQVDRGRGNQPQHF.